This T cell receptor (beta chain) was profiled in a study of lung T cells in sarcoidosis with Löfgren's syndrome. The wider study: Löfgren's syndrome patients were the main repertoire analysis focus.

Each CDR3 protein is one row after TCRdb ran MiXCR on the reads. This table has some 4,100 distinct CDR3 sequences, about 22% appearing once. On this clonotype: Its antigen remains unidentified.

V gave up 5 bases and J gave up 5 bases, with 21 bases separating them. The CDR3 extends over 17 amino acids. In germline, CDR1 is SGHTA, CDR2 FQGNSA. General study findings and limits: Löfgren's syndrome patients reportedly showed greatest TRAV12-1 and TRBV2 expansion versus controls. These T cells were suggested, not shown, to recognize a putative antigen.

The sequenced material came from CD4+ T cells from bronchoalveolar lavage. This TCR was recovered from a human donor with sarcoidosis (Löfgren's syndrome or another form), or a control subject (not recorded which). The chain has TRBV7-2 and TRBJ2-2; D perhaps matches TRBD2 (5 bases). The CDR3 DNA follows: TGTGCCAGCAGCGGAACTAGTGGGAGTAGTTCTACCGGGGAGCTGTTTTTT. It is translated as CASSGTSGSSSTGELFF.